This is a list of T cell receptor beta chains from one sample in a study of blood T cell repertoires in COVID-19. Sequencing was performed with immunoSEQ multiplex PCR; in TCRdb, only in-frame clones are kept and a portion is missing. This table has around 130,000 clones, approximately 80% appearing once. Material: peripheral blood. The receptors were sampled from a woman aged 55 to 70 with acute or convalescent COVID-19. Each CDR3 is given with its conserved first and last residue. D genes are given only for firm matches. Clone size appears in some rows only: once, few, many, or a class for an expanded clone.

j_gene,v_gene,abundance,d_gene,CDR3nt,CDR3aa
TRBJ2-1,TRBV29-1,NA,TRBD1,TGCAGCGTCGGGGACAGGGGATGGTACAATGAGCAGTTCTTC,CSVGDRGWYNEQFF
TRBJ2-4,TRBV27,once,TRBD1,TGTGCCAGCAGCCCCTACTCCGGGACAGGGGGCGTATTCATTCAGTACTTC,CASSPYSGTGGVFIQYF
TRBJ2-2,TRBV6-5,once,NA,TGTGCCTCCCGCTTAGCGGATAACACCGGGGAGCTGTTTTTT,CASRLADNTGELFF
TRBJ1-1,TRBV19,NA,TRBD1,TGTGCCAGTAAGAGGACAGGGGGCGAAACTGAAGCTTTCTTT,CASKRTGGETEAFF
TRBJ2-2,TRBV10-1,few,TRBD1,TGCGCCAGTAGTTTAGGGACAGCACACACCGGGGAGCTGTTTTTT,CASSLGTAHTGELFF
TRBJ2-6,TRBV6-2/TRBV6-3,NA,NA,TGTGCCAGCAGCCCCTGGCAGGGGCCCCGCTCTGGGGCCAACGTCCTGACTTTC,CASSPWQGPRSGANVLTF
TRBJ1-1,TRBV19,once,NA,TGTGCCAGTAGTACAGGACAGAACACTGAAGCTTTCTTT,CASSTGQNTEAFF
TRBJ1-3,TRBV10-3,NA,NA,TGTGCGATCGGCGGCCAGAGCTCTGGAAACACCATATATTTT,CAIGGQSSGNTIYF
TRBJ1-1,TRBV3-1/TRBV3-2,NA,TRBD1,TGTGCCAGCAGCTCCCGGGACAGGGGAAGCACTGAAGCTTTCTTT,CASSSRDRGSTEAFF
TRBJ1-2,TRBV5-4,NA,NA,TGTGCCAGCAGCTTCGGACAGCTCTATGGCTACACCTTC,CASSFGQLYGYTF
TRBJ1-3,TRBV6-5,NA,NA,TGTGCCAGCAGGACGGGACACCTCTCTGGAAACACCATATATTTT,CASRTGHLSGNTIYF
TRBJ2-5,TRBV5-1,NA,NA,TGCGCCAGCAGCTTAACGGGGGATGAGACCCAGTACTTC,CASSLTGDETQYF
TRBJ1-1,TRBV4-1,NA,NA,TGCGCCAGCAGCCAAGGGGGGGGCAATCGGGTTGACACTGAAGCTTTCTTT,CASSQGGGNRVDTEAFF
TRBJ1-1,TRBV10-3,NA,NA,TGTGCCATCAGTGCAAATACCGGGGGGACCACTGAAGCTTTCTTT,CAISANTGGTTEAFF
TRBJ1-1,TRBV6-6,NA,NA,TGTGCCAGCAAGCAGGAGGGCACTGAAGCTTTCTTT,CASKQEGTEAFF
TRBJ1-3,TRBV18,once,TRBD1,TGTGCCAGCTCATCTGGACAGGGAGGTTCTGGAAACACCATATATTTT,CASSSGQGGSGNTIYF
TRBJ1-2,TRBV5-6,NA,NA,TGTGCCAGCAGCCTCCCCCGGCAGGGCTATGGCTACACCTTC,CASSLPRQGYGYTF
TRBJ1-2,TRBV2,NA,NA,TGTGCCAGCAGCCTCCTCGGTGGCTACACCTTC,CASSLLGGYTF
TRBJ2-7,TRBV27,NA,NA,TGTGCCAGCAGGGTTTTGGAGGGCAGTGGCGAGCAGTACTTC,CASRVLEGSGEQYF
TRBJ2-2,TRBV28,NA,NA,TGTGCCAGCACTCGGGGCCAGGGGATAAGAGGAGCCGGGGAGCTGTTTTTT,CASTRGQGIRGAGELFF
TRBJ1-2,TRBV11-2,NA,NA,TGTGCCAGCAGCTTGTCAGCGTATGGCTACACCTTC,CASSLSAYGYTF
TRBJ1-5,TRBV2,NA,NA,TGTGCCAGCAGTTCCGACATAGTTAATAGCAATCAGCCCCAGCATTTT,CASSSDIVNSNQPQHF
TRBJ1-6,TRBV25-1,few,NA,TGTGCCAGCAGTGGTGGGACAAACCAAGCACCCCTCCACTTT,CASSGGTNQAPLHF
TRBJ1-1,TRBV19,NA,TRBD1,TGTGCCAGTAGTATCACCGGGACAGGGAGCGCTTTCTTT,CASSITGTGSAFF
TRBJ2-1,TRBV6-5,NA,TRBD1,TGTGCCAGCACCCGGGACAGGGGCTACAATGAGCAGTTCTTC,CASTRDRGYNEQFF
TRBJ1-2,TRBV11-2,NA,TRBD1,TGTGCCAGCAGATTTACGACAGGGCCGGAAATCAACTATGGCTACACCTTC,CASRFTTGPEINYGYTF
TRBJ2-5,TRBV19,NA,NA,TGTGCCAGTAGTATTCCACTGATCGGGGAGACCCAGTACTTC,CASSIPLIGETQYF
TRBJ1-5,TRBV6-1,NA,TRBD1,TGTGCCAGCAGTGAAAGGGACAGGCAGCCCCAGCATTTT,CASSERDRQPQHF
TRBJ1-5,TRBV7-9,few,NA,TGTGCCAGCAGCTTGGGTGGGAGTGATCAGCCCCAGCATTTT,CASSLGGSDQPQHF
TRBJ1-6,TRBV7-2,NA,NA,TGTGCCAGCAGCCCTGAGGGTTACTCCTATAATTCACCCCTCCACTTT,CASSPEGYSYNSPLHF
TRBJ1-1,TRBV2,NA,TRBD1,TGTGCCAGCAGATCCCTACAGGGGGCGACTGAAGCTTTCTTT,CASRSLQGATEAFF
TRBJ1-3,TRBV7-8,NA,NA,TGTGCCAGCAGCCCCCGGGTGTCTGGAAACACCATATATTTT,CASSPRVSGNTIYF
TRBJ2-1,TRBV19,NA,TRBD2,TGTGCCAGTATAGGGGCTAGCGGGGGCCACGGAGGGTCCTACAATGAGCAGTTCTTC,CASIGASGGHGGSYNEQFF
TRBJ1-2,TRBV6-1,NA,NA,TGTGCCAGCAGTGATTCCTACCAGGCCTCTAACTATGGCTACACCTTC,CASSDSYQASNYGYTF
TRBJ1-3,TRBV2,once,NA,TGTGCCAGCAGTAATCAAAACACCATATATTTT,CASSNQNTIYF
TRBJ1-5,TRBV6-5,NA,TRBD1,TGTGCCAGCAGTTCCTTACAGGGGGCGACGGATCGGCCCCAGCATTTT,CASSSLQGATDRPQHF
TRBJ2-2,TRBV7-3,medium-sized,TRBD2,TGTGCCAGCAGCTTAGATAGCGGGGTGAACACCGGGGAGCTGTTTTTT,CASSLDSGVNTGELFF
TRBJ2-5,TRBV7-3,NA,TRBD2,TGTGCCAGCAGCCCCACTGGACTAGAAAGAGAGACCCAGTACTTC,CASSPTGLERETQYF
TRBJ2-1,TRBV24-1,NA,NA,TGTGCCACCACCCAGGGATCGGGTAGGGAGCAGTTCTTC,CATTQGSGREQFF
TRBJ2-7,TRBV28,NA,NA,TGTGCCAGCAAACTAGGTCCCATCCCCAACTACGAGCAGTACTTC,CASKLGPIPNYEQYF
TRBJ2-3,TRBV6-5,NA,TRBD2,TGTGCCACCCGCGGGGGGGATACAGATACGCAGTATTTT,CATRGGDTDTQYF
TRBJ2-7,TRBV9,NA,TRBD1,TGTGCCAGCAGCGTCGACCCGGGACAGGGTGCCTACGAGCAGTACTTC,CASSVDPGQGAYEQYF